This TCR beta chain was found in a study of memory CD4+ T cells and cytomegalovirus serostatus. Single viable CD3+CD4+CD8-CD45RO+ cells were sorted as the memory CD4+ T cells. Positive selection with CD4 microbeads enriched total CD4+ T cells. The CDR3 consists of 18 residues. V trimming: 0 bases; J trimming: 5 bases; junction bases outside the gene matches: 13. Germline-derived CDR1 and CDR2 are LGHNA and YNFKEQ. Clones were read by immunoSEQ multiplex PCR, and TCRdb kept only the in-frame ones, dropping some. The table shows 50,000 to 60,000 clones, with approximately 82% occurring only once. Findings of the study overall: Suggested: most of the CMV-linked TCR signature lies in CD4+ memory cells. Of around 160 reported CMV TCRbeta sequences, about 70 were found in memory CD4+ repertoires.

Turning to this clone: Its target is unknown.

The rearrangement uses TRBV4-2 and TRBJ2-5; TRBD2 agrees at 9 bases. Material for sequencing was memory CD4+ T cells from blood. The source is an adult in good health and CMV-seropositive. CDR3 nucleotide sequence: TGTGCCAGCAGCCAAGATACCCCCAGGGGCGCGGGAGGGGAGACCCAGTACTTC. As protein: CASSQDTPRGAGGETQYF.